The 13 T cell receptor beta chains below were found in one sample sequenced in a study of T cells expressing NK-cell markers. TCRdb reprocessed the 5' RACE reads and keeps a single row for each CDR3 protein, giving no DNA. The sample data list 120,000 to 150,000 distinct CDR3 sequences. The source material was blood T cells: a sorted CD56 or NKG2C T cell subset, CD4+ or CD8+ T cells, or bulk PBMC T cells (not recorded which). The receptors here all came from a man between 18 and 35 years old in good health.

The CDR3 here is CASSRQISPLDEQFF. The chain couples TRBV7-9 to TRBJ2-1. From germline, CDR1 is SEHNR and CDR2 FQNEAQ (reference sequence). This CDR3 region has 15 residues.

The gene calls are TRBV12-3 or TRBV12-4 and TRBJ2-7; checking the TCRdb D call of TRBD2 is not possible without DNA. The CDR3 runs to 17 residues. The CDR3 sequence: CASSSPGLADPSYEQYF.

J is TRBJ2-1 and V is TRBV28; checking the TCRdb D call of TRBD1 is not possible without DNA. The length of the CDR3 is 17 residues. Germline loops: CDR1 MDHEN, CDR2 SYDVKM. The CDR3 reads CASNTRSGRSLEGEQFF.

The chain couples TRBV24-1 to TRBJ1-5; TCRdb names TRBD1, which stays unverified in the absence of DNA. CDR3 size: 16 residues. Per the germline V gene, CDR1 is KGHDR and CDR2 is SFDVKD. CDR3 loop: CATSDSLPGSNQPQHF.

This chain connects TRBV28 to TRBJ2-1; the TCRdb call, TRBD1, lacks DNA for checking. The CDR3 contains 14 residues. The germline V gene has CDR1 MDHEN and CDR2 SYDVKM. Here the CDR3 reads CASTWDNYYNEQFF.

The rearrangement joins TRBV27 to TRBJ2-5; TCRdb returns TRBD1, unconfirmable since there is no DNA. This CDR3 contains 13 residues. Germline V lookup: CDR1 MNHEY, CDR2 SMNVEV (reference sequence). CDR3 region: CASSPPGYETQYF.

The chain combines TRBV19 with TRBJ2-2. The length of the CDR3 is 14 residues. The germline gives CDR1 LNHDA, CDR2 SQIVND (reference sequence). The chain's CDR3 is CASSIRLNTGELFF.

The chain carries TRBV4-1 and TRBJ1-2; TCRdb calls TRBD1, which cannot be checked without DNA. The CDR3 runs 16 residues. Germline assignment: CDR1 MGHRA and CDR2 YSYEKL. This CDR3 reads CASSQDIGHYNYGYTF.

CDR3 region: CASSVAGLADDEQYF. The chain links TRBV9 to TRBJ2-7; TCRdb names TRBD2, which stays unverified in the absence of DNA. From germline, CDR1 is SGDLS and CDR2 YYNGEE. The CDR3 is 15 residues long.

The chain has TRBV29-1 and TRBJ1-1. The CDR3 is 11 residues long. Germline CDR1 reads SQVTM; CDR2 reads ANQGSEA. The CDR3 sequence is CKVEPTTEAFF.

The chain joins TRBV29-1 to TRBJ1-1. Germline CDR1 and CDR2: SQVTM and ANQGSEA. CDR3 length: 13 residues. The CDR3 loop is CSVENGLNTEAFF.

This rearrangement joins TRBV29-1 to TRBJ2-1; TCRdb's assignment of TRBD2 cannot be checked, as there is no DNA. Germline V lookup: CDR1 SQVTM, CDR2 ANQGSEA. CDR3 size: 14 residues. The CDR3 region is CSVLRLAEYNEQFF.

The V gene is TRBV11-2, the J gene TRBJ2-3. Germline CDR1 SGHAT, CDR2 FQNNGV. This CDR3 spans 13 amino acids. The CDR3 loop is CASSSFDGDTQYF.